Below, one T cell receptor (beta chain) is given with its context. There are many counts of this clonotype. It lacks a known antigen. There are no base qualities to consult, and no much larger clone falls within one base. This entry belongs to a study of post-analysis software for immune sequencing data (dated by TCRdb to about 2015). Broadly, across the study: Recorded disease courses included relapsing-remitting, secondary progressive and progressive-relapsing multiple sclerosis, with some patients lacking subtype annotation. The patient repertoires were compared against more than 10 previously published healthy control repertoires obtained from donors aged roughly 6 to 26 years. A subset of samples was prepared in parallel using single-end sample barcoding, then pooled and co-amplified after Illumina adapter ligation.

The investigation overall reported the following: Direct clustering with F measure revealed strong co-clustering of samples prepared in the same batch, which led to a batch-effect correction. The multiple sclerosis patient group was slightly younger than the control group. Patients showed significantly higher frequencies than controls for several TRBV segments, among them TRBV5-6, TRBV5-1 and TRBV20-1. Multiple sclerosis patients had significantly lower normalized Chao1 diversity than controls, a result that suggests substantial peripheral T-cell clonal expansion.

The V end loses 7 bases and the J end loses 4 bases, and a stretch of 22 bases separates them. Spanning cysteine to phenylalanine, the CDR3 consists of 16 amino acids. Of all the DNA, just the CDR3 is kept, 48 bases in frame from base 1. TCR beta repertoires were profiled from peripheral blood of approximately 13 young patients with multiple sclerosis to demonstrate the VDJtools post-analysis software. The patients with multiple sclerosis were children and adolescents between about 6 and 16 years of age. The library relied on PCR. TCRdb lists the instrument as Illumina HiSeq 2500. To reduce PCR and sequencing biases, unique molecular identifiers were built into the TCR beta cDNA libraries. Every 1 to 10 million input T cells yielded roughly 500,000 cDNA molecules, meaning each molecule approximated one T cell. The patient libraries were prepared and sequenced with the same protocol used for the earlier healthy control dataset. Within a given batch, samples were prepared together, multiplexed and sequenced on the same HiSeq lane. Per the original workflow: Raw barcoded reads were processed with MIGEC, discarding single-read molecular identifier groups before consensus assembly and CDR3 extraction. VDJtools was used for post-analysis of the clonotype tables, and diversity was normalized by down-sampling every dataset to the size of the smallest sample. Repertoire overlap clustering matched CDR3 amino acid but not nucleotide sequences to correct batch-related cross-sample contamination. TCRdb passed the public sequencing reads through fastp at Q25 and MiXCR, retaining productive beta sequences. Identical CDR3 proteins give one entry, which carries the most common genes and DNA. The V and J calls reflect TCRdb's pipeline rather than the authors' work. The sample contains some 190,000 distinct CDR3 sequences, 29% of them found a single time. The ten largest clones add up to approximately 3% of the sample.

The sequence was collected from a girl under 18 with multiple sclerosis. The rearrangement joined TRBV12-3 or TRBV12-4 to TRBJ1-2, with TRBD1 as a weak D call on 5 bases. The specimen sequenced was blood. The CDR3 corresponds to CASTSLGPRGSYGYTF. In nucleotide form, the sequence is TGTGCCAGCACCTCTCTGGGCCCTAGGGGATCCTATGGCTACACCTTC.